This TCR beta chain stems from a study of T cell responses to AZD1222 COVID-19 vaccine. Germline trimming cut 2 bases from V and 8 bases from J; bases unmatched to any gene: 8. This CDR3 is 17 amino acids long. Germline CDR1 MNHEY, CDR2 SVGEGT. As for this clone: Its antigen is unknown.

TCRdb's copy holds only in-frame clones and misses some; the assay was immunoSEQ multiplex PCR. This table holds tens of thousands of clones, approximately 82% found once. Study observations and caveats: Repertoires were collected only later (after the peak T cell response had occurred). The study found vaccine-associated CD4 TCRs spanning spike, dominant at 160-218 and 743-854.

The rearrangement uses TRBV6-2 or TRBV6-3 and TRBJ2-1, with 14 bases matching TRBD2. Specimen: peripheral blood, collected on day 0 of AZD1222 vaccination. The TCR comes from an adult in good health. This CDR3 reads CASSYDGTSGRRHEQFF. The CDR3 nucleotides read TGTGCCAGCAGTTACGATGGGACTAGCGGGAGAAGGCATGAGCAGTTCTTC.